This TCR beta chain was recorded in a study of blood T cell repertoires in COVID-19. Overall study: Specimens from acute and convalescent COVID-19 originated in the United States, Italy and Spain.

Authors' methods: Amplification with reference gene primers provided the estimates of nucleated cell counts. Some clones are missing from TCRdb's copy, which holds only in-frame ones; the method was immunoSEQ multiplex PCR. The D gene and trimming were derived from the DNA, and the V and J assignments and clone size from that table. The data contain about 140,000 clones, nearly 80% of them singletons. Recruits, aged about 18 to 90 years, lived in about two dozen US areas. Cohort 3 recovery required two negative PCRs, clearance, or symptom resolution. CDR1 and CDR2 (germline): SGHTA, FQGNSA. The CDR3 has 13 residues. J lost 2 bases, V lost 5 bases, and 2 bases had no gene match.

The gene calls are TRBV7-2 and TRBJ2-7; 8 nucleotides line up with TRBD1. The sample was PBMCs or T cells enriched from blood (not recorded which). This TCR was recovered from a woman aged 45-60 years who had recovered from COVID-19. CDR3 in amino acids: CASSRTGPYEQYF. DNA of the CDR3: TGTGCCAGCAGCCGGACAGGGCCCTACGAGCAGTACTTC.